This TCR beta chain was observed in a study of OX40 agonist ivuxolimab in advanced cancers. Looking at the study overall: Under the entry rules, prior anti-PD-1, anti-PD-L1 or anti-CTLA-4 therapy was allowed, and 35% to 40% had some. Notes on the study in general: Clonal expansion was seen in CD4+ and CD8+ blood T cells by week 6 at 0.1 to 3.0 mg/kg. Low normalized T-cell clonal expansion was additionally recorded for some nonresponders.

Using immunoSEQ multiplex PCR, the repertoire was profiled, and TCRdb retains in-frame clones only, with some absent. The sample carries under 70,000 clones, about 90% recorded once. Comment on this clone: Its target is not known.

This TCR came from an adult with an advanced solid tumor such as melanoma, head and neck, liver or kidney cancer. The material sequenced was CD4+ or CD8+ T cells sorted from blood, taken in a trial of the OX40 agonist ivuxolimab.

The chain's CDR3 is CASSGLTGDTEAFF. CDR3 DNA sequence: TGTGCCAGCAGTGGTTTGACAGGGGACACTGAAGCTTTCTTT. V is TRBV2 and J is TRBJ1-1; 8 bases are a match to TRBD1. Germline values: CDR1 SNHLY, CDR2 FYNNEI. V dropped 4 bases and J dropped 3; count of bases not matched to a gene: 4. The CDR3 length is 14 residues.